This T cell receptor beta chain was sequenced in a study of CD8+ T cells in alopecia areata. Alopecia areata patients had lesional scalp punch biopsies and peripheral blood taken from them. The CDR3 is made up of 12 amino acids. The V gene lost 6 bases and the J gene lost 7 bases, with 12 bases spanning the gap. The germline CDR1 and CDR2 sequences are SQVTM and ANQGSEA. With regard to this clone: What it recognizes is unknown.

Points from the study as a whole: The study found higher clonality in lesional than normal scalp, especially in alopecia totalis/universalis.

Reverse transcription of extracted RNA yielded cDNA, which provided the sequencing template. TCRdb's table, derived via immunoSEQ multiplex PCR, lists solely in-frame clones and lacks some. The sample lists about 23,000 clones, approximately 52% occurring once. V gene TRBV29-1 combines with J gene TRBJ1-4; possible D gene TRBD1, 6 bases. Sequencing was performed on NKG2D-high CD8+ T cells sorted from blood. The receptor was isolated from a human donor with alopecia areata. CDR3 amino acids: CSVQGSGEKLFF. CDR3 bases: TGCAGCGTACAGGGTAGTGGTGAAAAACTGTTTTTT.